Shown below are 31 T cell receptor beta chains from a single sample sequenced in a study of cytomegalovirus exposure and HLA in healthy donors. The PCR employed 60 Vbeta primers together with 13 Jbeta primers. Some clones are missing from TCRdb's copy, which holds only in-frame ones; the method was immunoSEQ multiplex PCR. The data hold about 130,000 clones, with over 60% observed a single time. Source material: PBMCs. Source of these receptors: a female donor in good health and CMV-seropositive.

The chain couples TRBV5-6 to TRBJ1-2; D is unresolved. The germline gives CDR1 SGHDT, CDR2 YYEEEE. V shed 4 bases and J shed 12 bases, with 19 bases lying between them. This CDR3 has 13 amino acids. The CDR3 spells CASSPRYGEGNTF. CDR3 DNA: TGTGCCAGCAGCCCTCGGTATGGGGAGGGTAACACCTTC.

Only one count was recorded for this clone. The chain couples TRBV6-1 to TRBJ2-3; D not certain. The CDR3 contains 14 residues. V dropped 2 bases and J dropped 2 bases, with 8 bases sitting between them. Germline CDR1 is MNHNS and CDR2 is SASEGT. The CDR3 is CASSEQAPTDTQYF. The CDR3 nucleotides are TGTGCCAGCAGTGAACAGGCACCCACAGATACGCAGTATTTT.

The chain uses TRBV19 and TRBJ1-2; D gene ambiguous. CDR3 length: 13 residues. Germline CDR1 reads LNHDA; CDR2 reads SQIVND (reference sequence). V was pared by 3 bases and J by 5 bases, with 10 bases between. The DNA of the CDR3 is TGTGCCAGTAGTATTAGTACAGCATATGGCTACACCTTC. This sequence encodes CASSISTAYGYTF. Variable domain in full (rest from reference TRBV19 and TRBJ1-2): DGGITQSPKYLFRKEGQNVTLSCEQNLNHDAMYWYRQDPGQGLRLIYYSQIVNDFQKGDIAEGYSVSREKKESFPLTVTSAQKNPTAFYLCASSISTAYGYTFGSGTRLTVV.

V is TRBV6-1 and J is TRBJ2-2; TRBD1 matches 9 bases. V dropped 6 bases and J dropped 7; count of bases not matched to a gene: 6. The germline gives CDR1 MNHNS, CDR2 SASEGT. The CDR3 has 14 amino acids. CDR3 nucleotides: TGTGCCAGCAGAGTGGGACAGGGAGTCGGGGAGCTGTTTTTT. Encoded protein: CASRVGQGVGELFF.

This chain links TRBV15 with TRBJ1-3; D is unclear. Germline-derived CDR1 and CDR2 are LNHNV and YYDKDF (reference sequence). This CDR3 comprises 15 residues. V was clipped by 8 bases and J by 2 bases, with 16 bases between them. The CDR3 DNA sequence: TGTGCCACCGCCCGGTTCACAGCTCCTGGAAACACCATATATTTT. Amino acid sequence: CATARFTAPGNTIYF.

The chain is built from TRBV5-6 and TRBJ2-7; tentatively, D is TRBD2 (5 bases). V lost 2 bases and J lost 5, with 11 bases in between. The V gene's germline CDR1 is SGHDT and CDR2 YYEEEE. There are 13 residues in the CDR3. CDR3 in amino acids: CASSFDLRDEQYF. Written as DNA, the CDR3 is TGTGCCAGCAGCTTTGATCTGCGGGACGAGCAGTACTTC.

V is TRBV30 and J is TRBJ1-6, with D uncertain. Trimming stripped 0 bases from V and 12 bases from J, with 6 bases between. The CDR3 covers 11 residues. Germline CDR1 reads GTSNPN; CDR2 reads SVGIG (reference sequence). CDR3 in DNA: TGTGCCTGGAGTGTAGGAGAACCCCTCCACTTT. Amino acids: CAWSVGEPLHF.

This rearrangement joins TRBV7-3 to TRBJ2-1; D may be TRBD1 (6 bases). Germline V gives CDR1 SGHTA, CDR2 FQGTGA. The CDR3 covers 15 residues. With 2 bases removed from V and 9 bases from J, the gap between germline ends came to 17 bases. The CDR3 sequence: CASSLQGLSHGEQFF. Written as DNA, the CDR3 is TGTGCCAGCAGCTTACAGGGGTTAAGTCATGGTGAGCAGTTCTTC.

This clone was seen a handful of times. The chain employs TRBV5-1 and TRBJ1-1; TRBD1 agrees at 7 bases. V lost 5 bases and J lost 6; bases outside the gene matches: 10. Germline V gene sequence: CDR1 SGHRS, CDR2 YFSETQ. CDR3 length: 14 residues. The CDR3 DNA reads as TGCGCCAGCAGACGGACAGGCCTAGGGTCTGAAGCTTTCTTT. Encoded protein: CASRRTGLGSEAFF.

The chain combines TRBV29-1 with TRBJ2-3; maybe TRBD2 (5 bases). The CDR3 runs to 13 residues. Germline CDR1 reads SQVTM; CDR2 reads ANQGSEA. V lost 5 bases and J lost 2, with 11 bases in between. The CDR3 here is CSVRTRLTDTQYF. The CDR3 DNA reads as TGCAGCGTTAGGACTCGCCTCACAGATACGCAGTATTTT.

The chain employs TRBV5-1 and TRBJ2-3; D possibly corresponds to TRBD1 (5 bases). There are 16 residues in the CDR3. Germline CDR1 is SGHRS and CDR2 is YFSETQ. V was shortened by 0 bases and J by 2 bases, with 13 bases between the two germline ends. As DNA, the CDR3 is TGCGCCAGCAGCTTGGAAGGGGAAGTAGTCACAGATACGCAGTATTTT. It encodes CASSLEGEVVTDTQYF.

The J gene is TRBJ2-3, the V gene TRBV7-6, with 13 bases fitting TRBD2. The CDR3 has 16 residues. Looked up from germline, CDR1 is SGHVS and CDR2 is FNYEAQ. V was clipped by 4 bases and J by 4 bases; unmatched bases: 5. The CDR3: CASSSRTSGGSDTQYF. The CDR3, as DNA: TGTGCCAGCAGCTCGCGGACTAGCGGGGGTTCAGATACGCAGTATTTT.

The rearrangement links TRBV29-1 to TRBJ1-2; 8 bases align to TRBD1. Germline CDR1 and CDR2: SQVTM and ANQGSEA. Unmatched junction bases numbered 10, after V lost 6 bases and J lost 7 bases. This CDR3 is 13 amino acids long. The CDR3 sequence: CSVADRDGSGYTF. The CDR3 nucleotides are TGCAGCGTGGCGGACAGGGACGGGAGTGGCTACACCTTC.

The rearrangement uses TRBV7-2 and TRBJ2-1; D may be TRBD2 (6 bases). Germline CDR1 is SGHTA and CDR2 is FQGNSA. The V gene lost 4 bases and the J gene lost 8 bases, with 12 bases spanning the gap. The CDR3 spans 13 residues. The CDR3 sequence: CASSWGRRDEQFF. The CDR3 bases are TGTGCCAGCAGCTGGGGACGGAGGGATGAGCAGTTCTTC.

The rearrangement uses TRBV6-1 and TRBJ1-5; a possible D gene is TRBD1 (6 bases). V was cut by 3 bases and J by 3 bases, with 9 bases left in between. The CDR3 is made up of 14 amino acids. Germline CDR1 and CDR2: MNHNS and SASEGT. DNA for the CDR3: TGTGCCAGCAGTGACAGGGGCCCCAATCAGCCCCAGCATTTT. It translates to CASSDRGPNQPQHF.

This clone was seen more than once but under ten times. The CDR3 DNA follows: TGTGCCAGCAGTTCAGCGAGCTCCTATAATTCACCCCTCCACTTT. It translates to CASSSASSYNSPLHF. This rearrangement joins TRBV28 to TRBJ1-6; no clear D. The CDR3 sequence is 15 residues long. Per the germline V gene, CDR1 is MDHEN and CDR2 is SYDVKM. Trimming stripped 4 bases from V and 0 bases from J, with 7 bases between.

The V call is TRBV30, the J call TRBJ2-3; perhaps TRBD2 as D (6 bases). Looked up from germline, CDR1 is GTSNPN and CDR2 is SVGIG (reference sequence). The CDR3 is 13 residues long. V was cut by 5 bases and J by 6 bases, with 15 bases left in between. CDR3 bases: TGTGCCTGGGGCCCCGGGGGTCCCGATACGCAGTATTTT. The encoded protein is CAWGPGGPDTQYF.

The chain has TRBV6-5 and TRBJ2-7; 7 bases align to TRBD1. The V gene end was trimmed by 2 bases and the J gene end by 0 bases; junction bases not matched to a gene: 4. Germline-derived CDR1 and CDR2 are MNHEY and SVGAGI. The CDR3 runs to 15 residues. In DNA form, the CDR3 reads TGTGCCAGCAGTTACGCCCGGGACAGCTCCTACGAGCAGTACTTC. Protein product: CASSYARDSSYEQYF.

For this clone: The junction and the germline gene differ at one end; a read error may be behind it. The rearrangement links TRBV7-9 to TRBJ1-4, with TRBD1 matching over 9 bases. This CDR3 has 15 amino acids. Per the germline V gene, CDR1 is SEHNR and CDR2 is FQNEAQ (reference sequence). CDR3 amino acids: CSSSSGQGLGEKLFF. CDR3 sequence (DNA): TGTTCCAGCAGCTCCGGACAGGGGCTGGGGGAAAAACTGTTTTTT.

The V and J genes are TRBV7-3 and TRBJ2-5; perhaps TRBD1 as D (7 bases). The CDR3 loop spans 14 amino acids. Trimming left V 3 bases short and J 2 bases short, with 10 bases between. The germline gives CDR1 SGHTA, CDR2 FQGTGA. The CDR3 here is CASSLTGRQETQYF. CDR3 bases: TGTGCCAGCAGCTTGACAGGGAGGCAAGAGACCCAGTACTTC. Variable domain in full (rest from reference TRBV7-3 and TRBJ2-5): GAGVSQTPSNKVTEKGKYVELRCDPISGHTALYWYRQSLGQGPEFLIYFQGTGAADDSGLPNDRFFAVRPEGSVSTLKIQRTERGDSAVYLCASSLTGRQETQYFGPGTRLLVL.

The rearrangement uses TRBV5-1 and TRBJ2-3; 9 bases line up with TRBD2. CDR1 is SGHRS, CDR2 YFSETQ, per germline. This CDR3 is 16 amino acids long. V was clipped by 2 bases and J by 0 bases; unmatched bases: 4. DNA of the CDR3: TGCGCCAGCAGCTTTCCAGCGGGGGGTAGCACAGATACGCAGTATTTT. This encodes CASSFPAGGSTDTQYF.

This chain uses TRBV5-5 with TRBJ2-7; the match to TRBD1 covers 7 bases. The V gene end was trimmed by 3 bases and the J gene end by 5 bases; junction bases not matched to a gene: 14. Germline values: CDR1 SGHKS, CDR2 YYEKEE (reference sequence). The length of the CDR3 is 16 residues. DNA of the CDR3: TGTGCCAGCAGCTCGATGACAGGGCTGGGCTATGACGAGCAGTACTTC. Its translation is CASSSMTGLGYDEQYF.

V gene TRBV12-5 combines with J gene TRBJ2-5; 11 nucleotides line up with TRBD2. The CDR3 sequence is 15 residues long. The germline V gene encodes CDR1 LGHNT and CDR2 FRNRAP. Trimming took 1 base from V and 3 from J; bases not matched to a gene: 1. For the CDR3, the DNA is TGTGCTAGTGGTTTGGGACTAGCGGGAAAAGAGACCCAGTACTTC. This codes for CASGLGLAGKETQYF.

This chain uses TRBV14 with TRBJ2-7; no definite D call. Germline assignment: CDR1 SGHDN and CDR2 FVKESK. The CDR3 covers 15 residues. V gave up 1 base and J gave up 2 bases, with 12 bases separating them. The CDR3 nucleotides are TGTGCCAGCAGCCAAGTGTTCAGGTCTACCTACGAGCAGTACTTC. Its translation is CASSQVFRSTYEQYF.

Only a few counts were recorded for this clone. The genes are TRBV9 and TRBJ1-1, with D maybe TRBD1 (6 bases). CDR1 and CDR2 (germline): SGDLS, YYNGEE. Trimming shortened V by 3 bases and J by 4 bases, and 13 bases separated the two germline ends. CDR3 length: 14 residues. In nucleotides, the CDR3 is TGTGCCAGCAGCGGTCCAGGGGTTTTCACTGAAGCTTTCTTT. Its protein product is CASSGPGVFTEAFF.

This chain connects TRBV5-5 to TRBJ2-3, with 8 bases aligning to TRBD2. Germline V gene lookup returns CDR1 SGHKS and CDR2 YYEKEE (reference sequence). V was clipped by 3 bases and J by 2 bases; unmatched bases: 11. CDR3 length: 17 amino acids. CDR3 DNA sequence: TGTGCCAGCAGCTCGAACGGACTAGCAGGACCCACAGATACGCAGTATTTT. Amino acid sequence: CASSSNGLAGPTDTQYF.

As to this clone: Compared with germline, one end of the junction differs, possibly owing to a read error. The chain uses TRBV7-9 and TRBJ1-1; 9 bases align to TRBD1. This CDR3 contains 17 residues. CDR1 is SEHNR, CDR2 FQNEAQ, per germline (reference sequence). The CDR3 region is CSSSLGTNRGQNTEAFF. DNA for the CDR3: TGTTCCAGCAGCTTAGGGACCAACAGGGGGCAGAACACTGAAGCTTTCTTT.

This chain connects TRBV27 to TRBJ2-7, with 9 positions matching TRBD1. The germline V gene has CDR1 MNHEY and CDR2 SMNVEV (reference sequence). V shed 5 bases and J 3 bases; nucleotides not matched to a gene: 8. The length of the CDR3 is 15 residues. The CDR3, as DNA: TGTGCCAGCAGTCCTAACAGGGGGCGAAGCTACGAGCAGTACTTC. Amino acids: CASSPNRGRSYEQYF.

The J gene is TRBJ1-2, the V gene TRBV18; 7 bases are a match to TRBD1. Trimming removed 3 bases from V and 6 bases from J; junction bases left unmatched: 4. CDR1 is KGHSH, CDR2 LQKENI, per germline. The CDR3 has 13 residues. The CDR3 DNA is TGTGCCAGCTCACCTACAGGGGTGGATGGCTACACCTTC. Translated: CASSPTGVDGYTF. The variable domain in full, with the rest retrieved from reference TRBV18 and TRBJ1-2, is NAGVMQNPRHLVRRRGQEARLRCSPMKGHSHVYWYRQLPEEGLKFMVYLQKENIIDESGMPKERFSAEFPKEGPSILRIQQVVRGDSAAYFCASSPTGVDGYTFGSGTRLTVV.

V is TRBV5-1 and J is TRBJ2-1; 7 positions match TRBD1. Germline V gene lookup returns CDR1 SGHRS and CDR2 YFSETQ. The CDR3 loop spans 13 amino acids. V shed 4 bases, J shed 8 bases, and the junction held 6 bases outside the gene matches. The CDR3 sequence is CASSQTGFYEQFF. The CDR3 DNA follows: TGCGCCAGCAGCCAGACAGGGTTTTATGAGCAGTTCTTC.

The V and J genes are TRBV7-2 and TRBJ2-1; 11 bases agree with TRBD1. CDR1 and CDR2 (germline): SGHTA, FQGNSA. The V gene end was trimmed by 4 bases and the J gene end by 7 bases; junction bases not matched to a gene: 3. The CDR3 runs 14 residues. The CDR3 DNA sequence: TGTGCCAGCAGCTCGGGACAGGGGGAGAATGAGCAGTTCTTC. Its translation: CASSSGQGENEQFF.